The 14 T cell receptor beta chains in this list originate from one sample, sequenced in a study of HIV-infected patients and healthy controls. Alpha and beta constant-region primers primed reverse transcription of approximately 0.55 ug RNA. Using multiplexing indices, alpha and beta chain libraries were generated apart by chain-specific third strand synthesis. TCRdb re-derived calls from the 5' RACE reads in MiXCR, one entry per CDR3 protein. The sample yields under 11,000 distinct CDR3 sequences, around 8% seen once. All unsorted peripheral T cells were captured because whole blood was used without fractionation. Sequenced sample: blood. The receptors derive from an adult in good health.

The V gene is TRBV9, the J gene TRBJ1-1, with TRBD1 identical over 8 bases. In germline, CDR1 is SGDLS, CDR2 YYNGEE. This CDR3 region has 15 residues. V gave up 2 bases and J gave up 2 bases; unmatched junction bases: 5. In DNA form, the CDR3 reads TGTGCCAGCAGCGTGGGGACAGGCGCTAACACTGAAGCTTTCTTT. It is translated as CASSVGTGANTEAFF.

Many counts were recorded for this clonotype. This chain links TRBV10-3 with TRBJ2-3; no clear D gene. The CDR3 sequence is 12 residues long. Trimming removed 4 bases at V and 0 bases at J, with 2 bases between. Germline V gene lookup returns CDR1 ENHRY and CDR2 SYGVKD. CDR3 DNA: TGTGCCATCAGTGTGAGCACAGATACGCAGTATTTT. Protein product: CAISVSTDTQYF.

This clonotype appeared many times. The chain recombines TRBV6-1 with TRBJ2-1; 10 bases fit TRBD1. V dropped 4 bases and J dropped 4; count of bases not matched to a gene: 4. The CDR3 spans 15 residues. Per the germline V gene, CDR1 is MNHNS and CDR2 is SASEGT. CDR3 amino acids: CASSGPDRGYNEQFF. CDR3 DNA: TGTGCCAGCAGTGGACCGGACAGGGGGTACAATGAGCAGTTCTTC.

V gene TRBV24-1 combines with J gene TRBJ1-2; D might be TRBD1 (5 bases). Germline V gives CDR1 KGHDR, CDR2 SFDVKD. Trimming stripped 5 bases from V and 4 bases from J, with 7 bases between. CDR3 size: 12 residues. CDR3 amino acids: CATSVDSYGYTF. CDR3 in DNA: TGTGCCACCAGTGTTGACAGCTATGGCTACACCTTC.

By share, this clonotype counts as medium-sized. The chain employs TRBV12-5 and TRBJ2-1, with D perhaps TRBD2 (6 bases). Trimming shortened V by 3 bases and J by 4 bases, and 19 bases separated the two germline ends. The germline gives CDR1 LGHNT, CDR2 FRNRAP. The CDR3 totals 17 residues. CDR3 protein: CASGLAPPGSSYNEQFF. The CDR3 nucleotides read TGTGCTAGTGGTTTAGCCCCCCCCGGGAGCTCATACAATGAGCAGTTCTTC.

This clonotype was counted ten times or more. The chain employs TRBV5-1 and TRBJ1-5; D call uncertain. The CDR3 loop spans 15 amino acids. With 1 base removed from V and 0 bases from J, the gap between germline ends came to 8 bases. Germline CDR1 and CDR2: SGHRS and YFSETQ. As DNA, the CDR3 is TGCGCCAGCAGCTTGAGTGATTATAGCAATCAGCCCCAGCATTTT. This gives the protein CASSLSDYSNQPQHF.

This clonotype was recorded many times. The CDR3 reads CASSLSSTGINEKLFF. The CDR3 bases are TGTGCCAGCAGCTTATCCTCGACAGGGATTAATGAAAAACTGTTTTTT. The chain links TRBV7-2 to TRBJ1-4, with 7 positions matching TRBD1. The CDR3 consists of 16 residues. CDR1 and CDR2 (germline): SGHTA, FQGNSA. The J segment lost 4 bases and the V segment lost 2 bases, leaving 7 bases of the junction unmatched.

This clonotype is termed medium-sized (0.01 to 0.1%). The chain is built from TRBV7-9 and TRBJ1-1; D gene unclear. The CDR3 has 14 residues. CDR1 and CDR2 (germline): SEHNR, FQNEAQ (reference sequence). Trimming stripped 2 bases from V and 2 bases from J, with 9 bases between. The CDR3 region is CASSLYGSNTEAFF. As DNA, the CDR3 is TGTGCCAGCAGCTTATACGGGTCCAACACTGAAGCTTTCTTT.

This clonotype is categorized as medium-sized. This chain connects TRBV4-1 to TRBJ2-3, with D tentatively TRBD2 (5 bases). V lost 1 base, J lost 4 bases, and 18 bases lay in between. This CDR3 has 17 residues. Germline V CDR1 and CDR2: MGHRA, YSYEKL. The CDR3 reads CASSQGSWLATPDTQYF. The CDR3 DNA reads TGCGCCAGCAGCCAAGGGTCGTGGCTAGCCACCCCAGATACGCAGTATTTT.

By share, this clonotype counts as medium-sized. The CDR3 is CASSYITGGSGDTQYF. The CDR3 nucleotides are TGTGCCAGCAGTTATATAACAGGGGGCTCGGGAGATACGCAGTATTTT. This rearrangement joins TRBV6-2 or TRBV6-3 to TRBJ2-3; 9 bases map to TRBD1. The CDR3 totals 16 residues. Germline V gene sequence: CDR1 MNHEY, CDR2 SVGEGT. V shed 3 bases, J shed 5 bases, and the junction held 9 bases outside the gene matches.

By share of the sample, this clonotype is medium-sized (0.01 to 0.1%). The V call is TRBV29-1, the J call TRBJ2-1, with D hard to call. CDR3 length: 11 residues. CDR1 and CDR2 (germline): SQVTM, ANQGSEA. V shed 4 bases and J shed 3 bases, with 4 bases lying between them. The CDR3 region is CSVGYYNEQFF. The CDR3, as DNA: TGCAGCGTTGGGTACTACAATGAGCAGTTCTTC.

By share of the sample, this clonotype is medium-sized. V gene TRBV5-1 combines with J gene TRBJ2-7; TRBD2 is a possible D gene (6 bases). V gave up 4 bases and J gave up 4 bases, with 15 bases separating them. Germline CDR1 and CDR2: SGHRS and YFSETQ. This CDR3 spans 14 amino acids. In DNA form, the CDR3 reads TGCGCCAGCAGCACCGGGACTTTCCCTTACGAGCAGTACTTC. The encoded protein is CASSTGTFPYEQYF.

This clonotype is medium-sized by share. The chain carries TRBV12-3 or TRBV12-4 and TRBJ2-1; D possibly uses TRBD1 or TRBD2 (5 bases each). There are 16 residues in the CDR3. V was clipped by 7 bases and J by 6 bases, with 22 bases between them. The chain's CDR3 is CASTQPGTTGRNEQFF. The CDR3 nucleotides read TGTGCCAGCACCCAACCCGGGACGACGGGCCGCAATGAGCAGTTCTTC.

This clonotype was counted at least ten times. The rearrangement joins TRBV7-2 to TRBJ2-4; 7 bases fit TRBD2. V gave up 4 bases and J gave up 0 bases; unmatched junction bases: 15. The CDR3 extends over 19 amino acids. The germline V gene has CDR1 SGHTA and CDR2 FQGNSA. CDR3 bases: TGTGCCAGCAGCTCCCGGCCCCGGTCGGGGGAGGGAGCCAAAAACATTCAGTACTTC. It is translated as CASSSRPRSGEGAKNIQYF. The full variable domain, in which reference TRBV7-2 and TRBJ2-4 provide the parts outside the CDR3, is GAGVSQSPSNKVTEKGKDVELRCDPISGHTALYWYRQSLGQGLEFLIYFQGNSAPDKSGLPSDRFSAERTGGSVSTLTIQRTQQEDSAVYLCASSSRPRSGEGAKNIQYFGAGTRLSVL.